A single sample is the source of the 23 T cell receptor beta chains below, sequenced in a study of PD-1 blockade in mismatch repair-deficient tumors. Sequenced by immunoSEQ multiplex PCR; TCRdb stores in-frame clones only, minus some. The data show tens of thousands of clones, with 78% seen just once and about 3.5% held by the top ten. Sequenced here: peripheral blood, sampled 4 weeks after starting pembrolizumab. The source of these receptors is an adult with mismatch repair-deficient cancer.

The chain joins TRBV9 to TRBJ2-5, with 8 bases lining up with TRBD1. CDR3 length: 15 residues. From germline, CDR1 is SGDLS and CDR2 YYNGEE. J lost 5 bases, V lost 3 bases, and 9 bases had no gene match. CDR3: CASSAGHRGAETQYF. CDR3 coding DNA: TGTGCCAGCAGCGCCGGCCACAGGGGGGCCGAGACCCAGTACTTC.

The V and J genes are TRBV5-1 and TRBJ1-1, with a possible D match to TRBD1 (5 bases). Germline V CDR1 and CDR2: SGHRS, YFSETQ. The CDR3 extends over 15 amino acids. The V gene lost 0 bases and the J gene lost 1 base, with 10 bases spanning the gap. The CDR3 DNA follows: TGCGCCAGCAGCTTGGCGGGGGTCCAGAACACTGAAGCTTTCTTT. This codes for CASSLAGVQNTEAFF.

This clone was seen only once. The chain employs TRBV5-6 and TRBJ2-7, with TRBD1 matching 8 bases. The CDR3 is 16 amino acids. Looked up from germline, CDR1 is SGHDT and CDR2 is YYEEEE. V shed 3 bases, J shed 0 bases, and the junction held 8 bases outside the gene matches. The CDR3 bases are TGTGCCAGCAGCTGGGCGGGGACAGGTTTCTCCTACGAGCAGTACTTC. Translation: CASSWAGTGFSYEQYF.

This clone was picked up a small number of times. The gene calls are TRBV5-5 and TRBJ2-7; TRBD2 is a possible D gene (6 bases). This CDR3 has 16 amino acids. The V gene lost 0 bases and the J gene lost 2 bases, with 15 bases spanning the gap. The germline V gene has CDR1 SGHKS and CDR2 YYEKEE (reference sequence). DNA of the CDR3: TGTGCCAGCAGCTTGGAGGGAGGCAGGGCCGCCTACGAGCAGTACTTC. It translates to CASSLEGGRAAYEQYF. The full variable domain, its missing parts supplied by reference TRBV5-5 and TRBJ2-7, is DAGVTQSPTHLIKTRGQQVTLRCSPISGHKSVSWYQQVLGQGPQFIFQYYEKEERGRGNFPDRFSARQFPNYSSELNVNALLLGDSALYLCASSLEGGRAAYEQYFGPGTRLTVT.

Only one count was recorded for this clone. The chain is built from TRBV7-9 and TRBJ2-1; TRBD2 agrees at 14 bases. The V segment lost 11 bases and the J segment 1 base; nucleotides outside the gene matches: 10. Germline loops: CDR1 SEHNR, CDR2 FQNEAQ (reference sequence). This CDR3 has 17 residues. The CDR3 bases are TGTGCCGGGGTAGGGACTAGCGGGAGTAGGTCCTACAATGAGCAGTTCTTC. Protein: CAGVGTSGSRSYNEQFF.

The chain couples TRBV4-2 to TRBJ1-5, with D possibly matching TRBD1 (5 bases). The CDR3 loop spans 14 amino acids. Germline CDR1 is LGHNA and CDR2 is YNFKEQ. Trimming took 4 bases from V and 3 from J, leaving 10 bases between them. This CDR3 reads CASSREGNNQPQHF. The CDR3 coding sequence is TGTGCCAGCAGCCGGGAGGGGAACAATCAGCCCCAGCATTTT.

J is TRBJ2-7 and V is TRBV4-2, with D possibly matching TRBD1 (6 bases). The CDR3 runs 16 residues. The V end lost 2 bases, the J end lost 3 bases, and 17 bases lay between the germline ends. Germline V lookup: CDR1 LGHNA, CDR2 YNFKEQ. The CDR3 bases are TGTGCCAGCAGCCAAATTAACCCGGGACACGTCTACGAGCAGTACTTC. This encodes CASSQINPGHVYEQYF.

The CDR3 spells CASSFRFYEQYF. DNA of the CDR3: TGTGCCAGCAGCTTCCGGTTCTACGAGCAGTACTTC. The V and J genes are TRBV5-8 and TRBJ2-7; the D is unclear. This CDR3 region has 12 residues. CDR1 is SGHTS, CDR2 YDEGEE, per germline. Trimming took off 2 bases at V and 3 bases at J, with 6 bases between the two ends.

This clone was observed a single time. V and J are TRBV30 and TRBJ2-2, with D possibly being TRBD1 (6 bases). CDR1 and CDR2 (germline): GTSNPN, SVGIG (reference sequence). The length of the CDR3 is 14 residues. Deletions cut 2 bases from V and 4 bases from J, with 11 bases between. CDR3 sequence: CAWSKQGLTGELFF. The CDR3 region has the DNA TGTGCCTGGAGTAAACAGGGCCTCACCGGGGAGCTGTTTTTT. The whole variable domain, remainder taken from reference TRBV30 and TRBJ2-2, is SQTIHQWPATLVQPVGSPLSLECTVEGTSNPNLYWYRQAAGRGLQLLFYSVGIGQISSEVPQNLSASRPQDRQFILSSKKLLLSDSGFYLCAWSKQGLTGELFFGEGSRLTVL.

CDR3 nucleotides: TGTGCCAGCAGATCACAGGGGAATCAGCCCCAGCATTTT. Amino acids: CASRSQGNQPQHF. This chain uses TRBV6-4 with TRBJ1-5, with 7 bases fitting TRBD1. The length of the CDR3 is 13 residues. From germline, CDR1 is MRHNA and CDR2 SNTAGT. V was clipped by 6 bases and J by 4 bases; unmatched bases: 3.

This clone was counted once. One end of the junction varies from germline; a read error may be responsible. The chain employs TRBV7-7 and TRBJ2-5; 7 bases map to TRBD2. Looked up from germline, CDR1 is SSHAT and CDR2 is FNYEAQ (reference sequence). CDR3 length: 16 amino acids. CDR3 coding DNA: TGTGCTAGCAGCTTAGCGGGTGACATCAACCAAGAGACCCAGTACTTC. Amino acids: CASSLAGDINQETQYF.

The chain recombines TRBV21-1 with TRBJ2-4; the D call TRBD2 from the table was never checked on the DNA. TRBV21-1 is reported as a pseudogene. The CDR3 has 15 residues. The CDR3 sequence: CASSRALAGGNIQYF. The CDR3 DNA reads TGTGCCAGCAGTCGGGCCCTAGCGGGAGGTAACATTCAGTACTTC.

This chain connects TRBV11-3 to TRBJ2-6; D is uncertain. V lost 2 bases and J 2 bases, leaving 4 bases between the germline ends. Germline V gene data show CDR1 as SGHNT and CDR2 as YENEEA. The CDR3 extends over 14 amino acids. CDR3 nucleotides: TGTGCCAGCAGCTTATCTACTGGGGCCAACGTCCTGACTTTC. Its protein is CASSLSTGANVLTF.

The J gene is TRBJ1-1, the V gene TRBV5-6; 7 bases line up with TRBD1. The V segment lost 0 bases and the J segment 4 bases; nucleotides outside the gene matches: 3. In germline, CDR1 is SGHDT, CDR2 YYEEEE. The CDR3 sequence is 14 residues long. CDR3 in amino acids: CASSLGQGVTEAFF. The CDR3 DNA follows: TGTGCCAGCAGCTTGGGACAGGGAGTCACTGAAGCTTTCTTT.

The sample holds a few counts of this clone. This chain connects TRBV7-3 to TRBJ1-5; D is uncertain. The germline V gene encodes CDR1 SGHTA and CDR2 FQGTGA. The CDR3 consists of 13 residues. The V end lost 1 base, the J end lost 9 bases, and 10 bases lay between the germline ends. CDR3 nucleotides: TGTGCCAGCAGCTTAAACCCGGAAGGGCCCCAGCATTTT. Its translation: CASSLNPEGPQHF.

The gene calls are TRBV29-1 and TRBJ2-4, with 9 bases aligning to TRBD1. V shed 7 bases, J shed 6 bases, and the junction held 10 bases outside the gene matches. The CDR3 is 14 amino acids. Germline V gene data show CDR1 as SQVTM and CDR2 as ANQGSEA. DNA of the CDR3: TGCAGCGCCTCGGGACAGGGTAATGGAAACATTCAGTACTTC. Protein sequence: CSASGQGNGNIQYF.

The genes are TRBV4-2 and TRBJ1-2; D is uncertain. The V end lost 1 base, the J end lost 3 bases, and 9 bases lay between the germline ends. There are 14 residues in the CDR3. CDR1 is LGHNA, CDR2 YNFKEQ, per germline. The DNA for the CDR3 is TGTGCCAGCAGCCAAGGGGCTACCTACTATGGCTACACCTTC. Its protein is CASSQGATYYGYTF.

This chain connects TRBV10-3 to TRBJ2-5, with unresolved D. This CDR3 region has 10 residues. Germline V gene data show CDR1 as ENHRY and CDR2 as SYGVKD. The CDR3 DNA follows: TGTGCTGCAGGAGAGGAGACCCAGTACTTC. It translates to CAAGEETQYF.

This clone has only a few counts. The chain has TRBV7-3 and TRBJ2-6; TRBD1 might be the D (5 bases). This CDR3 is 16 amino acids long. The germline CDR1 and CDR2 sequences are SGHTA and FQGTGA. Between the trimmed V and J ends, which lost 5 bases and 0 bases, there was a span of 11 bases. For the CDR3, the DNA is TGTGCCAGCAGCCTAGACAGCAGCTCTGGGGCCAACGTCCTGACTTTC. It translates to CASSLDSSSGANVLTF.

The chain carries TRBV5-1 and TRBJ2-7; D call uncertain. V was pared by 0 bases and J by 4 bases, with 8 bases between. CDR3 length: 13 residues. Germline lookup yields CDR1 SGHRS and CDR2 YFSETQ. CDR3 region: CASSLDLKYEQYF. DNA for the CDR3: TGCGCCAGCAGCTTGGATCTGAAATACGAGCAGTACTTC.

The chain combines TRBV19 with TRBJ1-5; D might be TRBD1 (5 bases). This CDR3 has 16 amino acids. The germline V gene has CDR1 LNHDA and CDR2 SQIVND (reference sequence). V was clipped by 5 bases and J by 2 bases, with 16 bases between them. The CDR3 here is CASSSTEVLGNQPQHF. The DNA for the CDR3 is TGTGCCAGTAGTTCGACAGAGGTTCTCGGCAATCAGCCCCAGCATTTT.

The chain combines TRBV5-6 with TRBJ2-3; D remains unclear. Deletions cut 2 bases from V and 6 bases from J, with 13 bases between. Looked up from germline, CDR1 is SGHDT and CDR2 is YYEEEE. This CDR3 has 14 amino acids. CDR3 bases: TGTGCCAGCAGCTTCCTCATTCTCCTCGATACGCAGTATTTT. This codes for CASSFLILLDTQYF.

This clone was observed a single time. The gene calls are TRBV30 and TRBJ1-4; a possible D gene is TRBD1 (5 bases). The CDR3 totals 14 residues. Looked up from germline, CDR1 is GTSNPN and CDR2 is SVGIG (reference sequence). Trimming stripped 0 bases from V and 7 bases from J, with 12 bases between. The CDR3: CAWSVGGVGEKLFF. The CDR3 nucleotides read TGTGCCTGGAGTGTTGGAGGGGTTGGTGAAAAACTGTTTTTT. Full variable domain (outside the CDR3, taken from reference TRBV30 and TRBJ1-4): SQTIHQWPATLVQPVGSPLSLECTVEGTSNPNLYWYRQAAGRGLQLLFYSVGIGQISSEVPQNLSASRPQDRQFILSSKKLLLSDSGFYLCAWSVGGVGEKLFFGSGTQLSVL.